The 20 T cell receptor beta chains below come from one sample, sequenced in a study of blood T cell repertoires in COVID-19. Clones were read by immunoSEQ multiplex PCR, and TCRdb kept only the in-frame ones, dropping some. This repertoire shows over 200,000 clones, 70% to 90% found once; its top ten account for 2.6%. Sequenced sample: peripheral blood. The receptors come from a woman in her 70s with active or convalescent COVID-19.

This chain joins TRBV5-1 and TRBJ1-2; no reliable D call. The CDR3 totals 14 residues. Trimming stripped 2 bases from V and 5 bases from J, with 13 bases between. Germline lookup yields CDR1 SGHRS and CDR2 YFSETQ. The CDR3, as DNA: TGCGCCAGCAGCTTTGGGAGTGGTTCATATGGCTACACCTTC. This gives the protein CASSFGSGSYGYTF.

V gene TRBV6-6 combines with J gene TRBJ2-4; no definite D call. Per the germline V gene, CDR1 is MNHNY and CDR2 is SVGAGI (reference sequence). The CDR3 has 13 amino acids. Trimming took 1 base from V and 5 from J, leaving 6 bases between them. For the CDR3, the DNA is TGTGCCAGCAGTTACTTCACAGAAAACATTCAGTACTTC. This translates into CASSYFTENIQYF.

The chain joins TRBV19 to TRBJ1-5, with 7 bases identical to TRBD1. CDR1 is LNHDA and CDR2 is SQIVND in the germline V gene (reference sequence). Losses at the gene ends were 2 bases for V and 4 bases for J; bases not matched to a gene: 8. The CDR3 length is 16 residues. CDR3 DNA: TGTGCCAGTAGTATAATTGGAGGGGGCGGAAATCAGCCCCAGCATTTT. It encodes CASSIIGGGGNQPQHF.

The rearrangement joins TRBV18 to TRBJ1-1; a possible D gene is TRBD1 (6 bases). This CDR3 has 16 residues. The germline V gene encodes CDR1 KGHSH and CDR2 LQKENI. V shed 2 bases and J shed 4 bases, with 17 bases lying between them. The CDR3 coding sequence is TGTGCCAGCTCACCAGGGGGCCTTCCTAGGCGCACTGAAGCTTTCTTT. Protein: CASSPGGLPRRTEAFF. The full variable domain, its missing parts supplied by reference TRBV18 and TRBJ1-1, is NAGVMQNPRHLVRRRGQEARLRCSPMKGHSHVYWYRQLPEEGLKFMVYLQKENIIDESGMPKERFSAEFPKEGPSILRIQQVVRGDSAAYFCASSPGGLPRRTEAFFGQGTRLTVV.

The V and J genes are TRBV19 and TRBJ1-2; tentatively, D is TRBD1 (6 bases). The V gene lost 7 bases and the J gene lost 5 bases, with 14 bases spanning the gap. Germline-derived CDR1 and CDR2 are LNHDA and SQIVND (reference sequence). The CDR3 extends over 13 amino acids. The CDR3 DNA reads TGTGCCAGTAAACTACAGGGACCTTATGGCTACACCTTC. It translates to CASKLQGPYGYTF.

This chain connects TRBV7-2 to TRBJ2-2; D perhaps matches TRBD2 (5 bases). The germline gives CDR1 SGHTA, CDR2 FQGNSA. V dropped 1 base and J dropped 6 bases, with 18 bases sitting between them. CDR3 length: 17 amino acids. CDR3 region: CASSLGNPGSPAGELFF. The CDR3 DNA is TGTGCCAGCAGCTTAGGGAACCCGGGGAGCCCCGCCGGGGAGCTGTTTTTT. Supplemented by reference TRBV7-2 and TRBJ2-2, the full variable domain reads GAGVSQSPSNKVTEKGKDVELRCDPISGHTALYWYRQSLGQGLEFLIYFQGNSAPDKSGLPSDRFSAERTGGSVSTLTIQRTQQEDSAVYLCASSLGNPGSPAGELFFGEGSRLTVL.

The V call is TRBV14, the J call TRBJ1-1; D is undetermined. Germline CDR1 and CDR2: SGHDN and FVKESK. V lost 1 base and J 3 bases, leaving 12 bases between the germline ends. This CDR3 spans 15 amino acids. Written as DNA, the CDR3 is TGTGCCAGCAGCCAAGTTGGCGGTCCGCACACTGAAGCTTTCTTT. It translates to CASSQVGGPHTEAFF.

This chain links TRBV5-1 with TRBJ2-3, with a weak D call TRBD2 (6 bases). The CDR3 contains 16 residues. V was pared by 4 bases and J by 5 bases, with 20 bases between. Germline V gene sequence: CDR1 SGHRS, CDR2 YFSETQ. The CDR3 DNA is TGCGCCAGCAGCCCTGATTATCCGGGAGTGGGAGATACGCAGTATTTT. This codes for CASSPDYPGVGDTQYF.

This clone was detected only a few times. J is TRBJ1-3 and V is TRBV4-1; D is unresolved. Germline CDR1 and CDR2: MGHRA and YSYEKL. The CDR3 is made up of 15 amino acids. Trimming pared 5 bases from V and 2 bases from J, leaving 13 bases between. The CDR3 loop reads CASSYPGSPGNTIYF. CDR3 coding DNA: TGCGCCAGCAGCTACCCTGGGAGCCCTGGAAACACCATATATTTT.

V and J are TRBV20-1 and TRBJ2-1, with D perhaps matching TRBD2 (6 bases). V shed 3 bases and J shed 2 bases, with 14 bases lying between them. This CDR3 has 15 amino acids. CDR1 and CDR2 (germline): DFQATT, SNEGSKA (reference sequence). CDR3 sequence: CSASPTSPAYNEQFF. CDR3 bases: TGCAGTGCTAGTCCTACTAGCCCAGCCTACAATGAGCAGTTCTTC.

CDR3: CASSGMGQGAGYTF. CDR3 bases: TGTGCCAGCAGCGGGATGGGACAGGGGGCCGGCTACACCTTC. The chain uses TRBV9 and TRBJ1-2, with TRBD1 identical over 12 bases. This CDR3 comprises 14 residues. The J segment lost 8 bases and the V segment lost 3 bases, leaving 5 bases of the junction unmatched. The V gene's germline CDR1 is SGDLS and CDR2 YYNGEE.

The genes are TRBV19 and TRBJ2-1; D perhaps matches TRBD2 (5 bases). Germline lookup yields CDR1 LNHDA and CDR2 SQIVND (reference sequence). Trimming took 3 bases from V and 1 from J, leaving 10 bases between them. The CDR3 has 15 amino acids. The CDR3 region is CASSIDRGSYNEQFF. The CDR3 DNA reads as TGTGCCAGTAGTATCGACCGGGGATCCTACAATGAGCAGTTCTTC.

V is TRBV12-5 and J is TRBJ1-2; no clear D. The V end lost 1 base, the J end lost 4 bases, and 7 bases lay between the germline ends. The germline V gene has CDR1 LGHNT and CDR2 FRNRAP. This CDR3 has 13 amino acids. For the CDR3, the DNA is TGTGCTAGTGGTTTGGACAGTTCCTATGGCTACACCTTC. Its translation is CASGLDSSYGYTF. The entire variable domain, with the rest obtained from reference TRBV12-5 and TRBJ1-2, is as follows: DARVTQTPRHKVTEMGQEVTMRCQPILGHNTVFWYRQTMMQGLELLAYFRNRAPLDDSGMPKDRFSAEMPDATLATLKIQPSEPRDSAVYFCASGLDSSYGYTFGSGTRLTVV.

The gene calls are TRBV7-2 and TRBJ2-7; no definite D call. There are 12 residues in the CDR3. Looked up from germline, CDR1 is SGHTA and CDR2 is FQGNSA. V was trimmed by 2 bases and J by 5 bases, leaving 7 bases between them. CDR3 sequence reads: CASSLRSHEQYF. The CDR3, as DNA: TGTGCCAGCAGCTTACGGTCCCACGAGCAGTACTTC.

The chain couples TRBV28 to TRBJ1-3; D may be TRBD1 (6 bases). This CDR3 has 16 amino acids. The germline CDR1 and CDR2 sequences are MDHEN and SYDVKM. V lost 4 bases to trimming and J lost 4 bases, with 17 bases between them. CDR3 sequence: CASSSRTERGGNTIYF. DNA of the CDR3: TGTGCCAGCAGTTCCCGGACAGAACGAGGGGGAAACACCATATATTTT.

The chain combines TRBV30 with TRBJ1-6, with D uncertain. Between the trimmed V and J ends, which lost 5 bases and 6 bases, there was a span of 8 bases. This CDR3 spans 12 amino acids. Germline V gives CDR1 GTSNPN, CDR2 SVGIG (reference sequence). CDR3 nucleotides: TGTGCCTGGGGGAGAAGTAATTCACCCCTCCACTTT. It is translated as CAWGRSNSPLHF. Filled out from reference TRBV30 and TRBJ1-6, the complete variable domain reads SQTIHQWPATLVQPVGSPLSLECTVEGTSNPNLYWYRQAAGRGLQLLFYSVGIGQISSEVPQNLSASRPQDRQFILSSKKLLLSDSGFYLCAWGRSNSPLHFGNGTRLTVT.

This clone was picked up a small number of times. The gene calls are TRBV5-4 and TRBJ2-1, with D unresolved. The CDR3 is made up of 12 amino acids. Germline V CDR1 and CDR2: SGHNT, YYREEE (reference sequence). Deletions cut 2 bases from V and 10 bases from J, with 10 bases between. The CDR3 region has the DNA TGTGCCAGCAGCTTCACAGCTGGCGAGCAGTTCTTC. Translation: CASSFTAGEQFF.

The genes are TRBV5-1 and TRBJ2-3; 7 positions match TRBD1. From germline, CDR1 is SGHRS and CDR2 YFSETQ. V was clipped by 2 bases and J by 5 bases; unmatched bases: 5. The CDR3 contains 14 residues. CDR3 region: CASSLQGHLDTQYF. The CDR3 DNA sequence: TGCGCCAGCAGCTTACAGGGGCACTTAGATACGCAGTATTTT.

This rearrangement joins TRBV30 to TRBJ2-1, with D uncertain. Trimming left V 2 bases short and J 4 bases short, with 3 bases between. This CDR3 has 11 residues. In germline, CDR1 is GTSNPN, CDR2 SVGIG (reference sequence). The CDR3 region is CAWSPYNEQFF. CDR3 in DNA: TGTGCCTGGAGTCCTTACAATGAGCAGTTCTTC.

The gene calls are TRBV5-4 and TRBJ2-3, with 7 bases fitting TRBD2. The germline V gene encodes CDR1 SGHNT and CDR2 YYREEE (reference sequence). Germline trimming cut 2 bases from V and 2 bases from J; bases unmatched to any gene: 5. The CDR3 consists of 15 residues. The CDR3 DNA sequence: TGTGCCAGCAGCTTTGGGGGGGGGTACACAGATACGCAGTATTTT. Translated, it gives CASSFGGGYTDTQYF.